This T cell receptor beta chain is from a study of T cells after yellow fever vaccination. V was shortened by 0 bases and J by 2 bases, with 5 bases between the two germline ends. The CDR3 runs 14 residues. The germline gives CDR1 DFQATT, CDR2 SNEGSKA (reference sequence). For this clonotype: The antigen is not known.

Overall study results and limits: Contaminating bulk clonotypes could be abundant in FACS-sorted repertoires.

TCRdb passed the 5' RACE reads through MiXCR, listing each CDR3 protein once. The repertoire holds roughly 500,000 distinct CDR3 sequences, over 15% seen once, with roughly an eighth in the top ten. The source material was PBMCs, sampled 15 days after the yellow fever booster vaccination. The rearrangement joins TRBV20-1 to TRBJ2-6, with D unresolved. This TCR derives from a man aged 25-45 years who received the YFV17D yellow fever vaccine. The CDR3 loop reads CSAREAAGANVLTF. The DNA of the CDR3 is TGCAGTGCTAGAGAAGCCGCTGGGGCCAACGTCCTGACTTTC.